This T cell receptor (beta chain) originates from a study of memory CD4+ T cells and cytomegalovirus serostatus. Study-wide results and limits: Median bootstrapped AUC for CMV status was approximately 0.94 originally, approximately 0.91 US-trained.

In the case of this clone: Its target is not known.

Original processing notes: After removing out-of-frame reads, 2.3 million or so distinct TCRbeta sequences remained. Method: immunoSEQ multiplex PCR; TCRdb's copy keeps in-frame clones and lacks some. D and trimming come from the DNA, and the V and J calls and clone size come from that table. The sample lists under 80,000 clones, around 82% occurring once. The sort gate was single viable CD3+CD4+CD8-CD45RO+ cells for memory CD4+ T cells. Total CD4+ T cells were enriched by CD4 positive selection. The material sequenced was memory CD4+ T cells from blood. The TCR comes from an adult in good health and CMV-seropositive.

CDR3 DNA sequence: TGTGCCAGCAGCTTAGAGGCTAGCCGACTTCCGGATACGCAGTATTTT. Translated, it gives CASSLEASRLPDTQYF. This chain joins TRBV7-9 and TRBJ2-3, with a tentative D call TRBD2 (5 bases). Looked up from germline, CDR1 is SEHNR and CDR2 is FQNEAQ (reference sequence). There are 16 residues in the CDR3. The V and J ends lost 1 base and 6 bases respectively, with 17 bases between them.